The following is a T cell receptor beta chain sequence with its context. Its antigen remains unidentified. Looked up from germline, CDR1 is MNHNS and CDR2 is SASEGT. V was pared by 2 bases and J by 13 bases, with 14 bases between. The CDR3 covers 12 residues. The data were obtained in a study of T cell responses to AZD1222 COVID-19 vaccine. Regarding the study as a whole: Of the AZD1222 recipients, only 5 to 7 were seropositive at baseline.

Clones were sequenced by immunoSEQ multiplex PCR, and TCRdb holds only the in-frame ones, with some missing. The data contain roughly 120,000 clones, around 92% of them singletons. The sequenced sample was peripheral blood, obtained 28 days after the second AZD1222 dose. The sequence derives from an adult who received the AZD1222 COVID-19 vaccine. The rearrangement joins TRBV6-1 to TRBJ2-5; D gene uncertain. The CDR3 DNA sequence: TGTGCCAGCAGTGAATTCGGCGGTTCCCTGTACTTC. It yields the protein CASSEFGGSLYF.